This T cell receptor beta chain is from a study of T cells in Graves' hyperthyroidism and ophthalmopathy. Study-level points and caveats: Ophthalmopathy prediction by the model preceded onset by a median roughly 6.3 months. Stable hyperthyroidism was separated from ophthalmopathy by a model based on 13 V-J features.

In making diagnoses, clinical symptoms, serum thyroxine and TRAb, thyroid ultrasound and orbital computed tomography were all used. The source material, RNA transcripts, was used to amplify TCR beta CDR3 regions. During a first-round RT-PCR of the TCR CDR3, the HTBI primer set was used. TCRdb processed the multiplex PCR reads anew with MiXCR; each CDR3 protein has one entry. The sample lists hundreds of thousands of distinct CDR3 sequences, 20% to 30% occurring once. The table lists this clonotype with many counts. Antigen specificity is unknown. V lost 8 bases and J lost 2, with 10 bases in between. Per germline, CDR1 SNHLY and CDR2 FYNNEI. This CDR3 is 12 amino acids long.

The sequenced sample was blood. This TCR was recovered from a man in his forties with Graves' hyperthyroidism that later progressed to Graves' ophthalmopathy. The rearrangement joins TRBV2 to TRBJ2-7; TRBD1 might be the D (5 bases). The CDR3 sequence: CASEDRTYEQYF. The CDR3 DNA reads as TGTGCCAGCGAAGACAGAACCTACGAGCAGTACTTC.